Below, 9 T cell receptor beta chains from the same sample are listed, as sequenced in a study of T cells after yellow fever vaccination. TCRdb independently ran MiXCR on the 5' RACE reads; one entry per CDR3 protein. The sample carries hundreds of thousands of distinct CDR3 sequences, approximately 15% recorded once. This material consisted of PBMCs, taken on the day of the yellow fever booster vaccination. The receptors stem from a man in his thirties or forties who received the YFV17D yellow fever vaccine.

Many counts were recorded for this clonotype. This chain uses TRBV3-1 with TRBJ1-6; 8 bases match TRBD1. Germline trimming cut 6 bases from V and 9 bases from J; bases unmatched to any gene: 4. CDR3 length equals 13 residues. The germline CDR1 and CDR2 sequences are LGHDT and YNNKEL (reference sequence). This CDR3 reads CASSRQGFSPLHF. The CDR3 DNA reads as TGTGCCAGCAGTCGACAGGGGTTTTCACCCCTCCACTTT.

This sequence joins TRBV7-2 and TRBJ1-1; D possibly corresponds to TRBD1 (6 bases). Germline V gene sequence: CDR1 SGHTA, CDR2 FQGNSA. With 5 bases removed from V and 6 bases from J, the gap between germline ends came to 19 bases. The CDR3 has 15 amino acids. In DNA, the CDR3 is TGTGCCAGCAGCGGAAGGGGGGGGCGTTTTTCTGAAGCTTTCTTT. It translates to CASSGRGGRFSEAFF. Using reference TRBV7-2 and TRBJ1-1 for the parts outside the CDR3, the full variable domain is GAGVSQSPSNKVTEKGKDVELRCDPISGHTALYWYRQSLGQGLEFLIYFQGNSAPDKSGLPSDRFSAERTGGSVSTLTIQRTQQEDSAVYLCASSGRGGRFSEAFFGQGTRLTVV.

This clonotype came up a few times. J is TRBJ2-7 and V is TRBV10-2; D gene uncertain. V was cut by 2 bases and J by 1 base, with 9 bases left in between. The germline gives CDR1 WSHSY, CDR2 SAAADI. This CDR3 contains 14 residues. CDR3 nucleotides: TGCGCCAGCAGTGAGATAGGGATGTCCTACGAGCAGTACTTC. It specifies CASSEIGMSYEQYF.

This rearrangement joins TRBV3-1 to TRBJ2-2; tentative D call: TRBD2 (6 bases). The CDR3 runs to 17 residues. CDR1 and CDR2 from the germline V gene are LGHDT and YNNKEL (reference sequence). Trimming left V 2 bases short and J 2 bases short, with 15 bases between. CDR3 in DNA: TGTGCCAGCAGCCAAAGTTGGCGGGAAGGTAACACCGGGGAGCTGTTTTTT. This sequence encodes CASSQSWREGNTGELFF.

This clonotype was counted between two and nine times. The chain uses TRBV14 and TRBJ2-1; tentatively, D is TRBD2 (5 bases). CDR1 is SGHDN and CDR2 is FVKESK in the germline V gene. The germline V and J ends were trimmed by 1 base and 8 bases, with 12 bases remaining between them. CDR3 length: 14 residues. CDR3 DNA sequence: TGTGCCAGCAGCCAAGGGGAGAGTCGCGATGAGCAGTTCTTC. Translated: CASSQGESRDEQFF.

This clonotype turned up a few times. The V call is TRBV10-3, the J call TRBJ2-1; D assignment may be TRBD1 or TRBD2 (5 bases each). V shed 3 bases and J shed 8 bases, with 8 bases lying between them. Germline-derived CDR1 and CDR2 are ENHRY and SYGVKD. The length of the CDR3 is 12 residues. As DNA, the CDR3 is TGTGCCATCAGTGATTCGGGGCATGAGCAGTTCTTC. Its protein product is CAISDSGHEQFF.

The table lists this clonotype with a few counts. V gene TRBV7-2 combines with J gene TRBJ2-3, with 15 nucleotides matching TRBD2. Trimming took 5 bases from V and 9 from J; bases not matched to a gene: 9. Germline V lookup: CDR1 SGHTA, CDR2 FQGNSA. The CDR3 length is 16 residues. In DNA form, the CDR3 reads TGTGCCAGCAGCCTGACCGGGACTAGCGGGAGGAGGACGCAGTATTTT. It yields the protein CASSLTGTSGRRTQYF.

The J gene is TRBJ2-1, the V gene TRBV4-2, with a possible D match to TRBD2 (6 bases). The germline V and J ends were trimmed by 0 bases and 4 bases, with 13 bases remaining between them. The CDR3 extends over 16 amino acids. Germline V gene lookup returns CDR1 LGHNA and CDR2 YNFKEQ. The CDR3 DNA follows: TGTGCCAGCAGCCAAGATAGACGCGGGGTGTACAATGAGCAGTTCTTC. Residues: CASSQDRRGVYNEQFF.

V usage is TRBV7-3 and J usage is TRBJ2-2, with 11 positions matching TRBD2. The V segment lost 5 bases and the J segment 4 bases; nucleotides outside the gene matches: 6. The CDR3 has 16 amino acids. Germline V gene data show CDR1 as SGHTA and CDR2 as FQGTGA. CDR3 residues: CASSKGLAGGTGELFF. In DNA, the CDR3 is TGTGCCAGCAGCAAAGGACTAGCGGGCGGCACCGGGGAGCTGTTTTTT. The variable domain in full, completed from reference TRBV7-3 and TRBJ2-2, reads GAGVSQTPSNKVTEKGKYVELRCDPISGHTALYWYRQSLGQGPEFLIYFQGTGAADDSGLPNDRFFAVRPEGSVSTLKIQRTERGDSAVYLCASSKGLAGGTGELFFGEGSRLTVL.